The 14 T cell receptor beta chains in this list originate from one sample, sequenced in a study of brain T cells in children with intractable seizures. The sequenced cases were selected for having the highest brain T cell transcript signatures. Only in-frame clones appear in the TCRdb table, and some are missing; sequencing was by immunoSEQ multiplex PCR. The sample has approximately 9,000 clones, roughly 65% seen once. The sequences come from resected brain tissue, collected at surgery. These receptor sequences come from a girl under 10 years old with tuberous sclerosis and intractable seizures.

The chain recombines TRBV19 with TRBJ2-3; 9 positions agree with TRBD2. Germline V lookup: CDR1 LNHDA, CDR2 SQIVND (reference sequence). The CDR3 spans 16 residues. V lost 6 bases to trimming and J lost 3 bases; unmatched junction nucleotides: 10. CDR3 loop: CASRGRIAGDTDTQYF. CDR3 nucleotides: TGTGCCAGTAGAGGACGCATAGCGGGGGATACAGATACGCAGTATTTT. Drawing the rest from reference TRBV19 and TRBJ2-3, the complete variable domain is DGGITQSPKYLFRKEGQNVTLSCEQNLNHDAMYWYRQDPGQGLRLIYYSQIVNDFQKGDIAEGYSVSREKKESFPLTVTSAQKNPTAFYLCASRGRIAGDTDTQYFGPGTRLTVL.

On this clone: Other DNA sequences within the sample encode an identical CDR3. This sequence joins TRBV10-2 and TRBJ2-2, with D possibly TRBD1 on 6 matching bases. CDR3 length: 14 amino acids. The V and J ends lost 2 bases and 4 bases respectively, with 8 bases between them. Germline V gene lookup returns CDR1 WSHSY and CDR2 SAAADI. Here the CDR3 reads CASSETGSTGELFF. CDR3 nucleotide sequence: TGCGCCAGCAGTGAGACAGGGTCCACCGGGGAGCTGTTTTTT.

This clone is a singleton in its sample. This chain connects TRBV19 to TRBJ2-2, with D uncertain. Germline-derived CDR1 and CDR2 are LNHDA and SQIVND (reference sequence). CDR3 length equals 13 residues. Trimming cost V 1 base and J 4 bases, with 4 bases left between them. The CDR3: CASSIGATGELFF. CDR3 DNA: TGTGCCAGTAGTATAGGAGCCACCGGGGAGCTGTTTTTT.

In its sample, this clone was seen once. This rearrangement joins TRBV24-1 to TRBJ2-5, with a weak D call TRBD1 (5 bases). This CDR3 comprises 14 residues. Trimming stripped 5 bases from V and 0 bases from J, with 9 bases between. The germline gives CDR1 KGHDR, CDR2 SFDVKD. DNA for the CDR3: TGTGCCACCAGTGTGACGACAGACCAAGAGACCCAGTACTTC. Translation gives CATSVTTDQETQYF.

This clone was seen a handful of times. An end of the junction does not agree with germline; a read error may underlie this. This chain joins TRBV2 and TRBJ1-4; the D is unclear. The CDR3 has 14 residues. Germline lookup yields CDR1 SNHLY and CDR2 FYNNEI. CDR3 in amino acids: CASSESQARKKVFF. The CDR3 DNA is TGTGCCAGCAGTGAATCGCAGGCCCGAAAAAAAGTGTTTTTT.

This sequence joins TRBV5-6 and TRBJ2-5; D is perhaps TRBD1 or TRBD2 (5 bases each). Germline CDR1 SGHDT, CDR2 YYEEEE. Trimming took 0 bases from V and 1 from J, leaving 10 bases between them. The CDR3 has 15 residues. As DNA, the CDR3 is TGTGCCAGCAGCTTGGGATTCGGGGCCCAAGAGACCCAGTACTTC. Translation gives CASSLGFGAQETQYF.

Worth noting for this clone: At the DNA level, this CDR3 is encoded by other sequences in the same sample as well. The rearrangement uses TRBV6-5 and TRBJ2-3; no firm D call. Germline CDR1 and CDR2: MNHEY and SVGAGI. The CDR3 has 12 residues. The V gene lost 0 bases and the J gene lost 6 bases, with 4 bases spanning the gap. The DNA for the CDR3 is TGTGCCAGCAGTTACTCTCCCGATACGCAGTATTTT. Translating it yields CASSYSPDTQYF.

CDR3 DNA sequence: TGTGCCAGCAGGGGAGGGGCATATGGCTACACCTTC. It translates to CASRGGAYGYTF. The rearrangement uses TRBV2 and TRBJ1-2, with D possibly matching TRBD1 (5 bases). This CDR3 region has 12 residues. V was clipped by 6 bases and J by 5 bases, with 10 bases between them. Germline V gene sequence: CDR1 SNHLY, CDR2 FYNNEI.

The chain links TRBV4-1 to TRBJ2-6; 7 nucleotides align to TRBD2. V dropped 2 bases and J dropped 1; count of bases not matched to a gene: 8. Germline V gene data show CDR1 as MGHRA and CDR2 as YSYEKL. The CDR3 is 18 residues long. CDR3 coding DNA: TGCGCCAGCAGCCAAAAAGCGGGACGGCAATCTGGGGCCAACGTCCTGACTTTC. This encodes CASSQKAGRQSGANVLTF.

The CDR3: CASSQEGPGTEAFF. CDR3 DNA: TGCGCCAGCAGCCAAGAAGGACCGGGCACTGAAGCTTTCTTT. The gene calls are TRBV4-1 and TRBJ1-1, with D uncertain. In germline, CDR1 is MGHRA, CDR2 YSYEKL. This CDR3 is 14 amino acids long. V lost 0 bases to trimming and J lost 4 bases, with 9 bases between them.

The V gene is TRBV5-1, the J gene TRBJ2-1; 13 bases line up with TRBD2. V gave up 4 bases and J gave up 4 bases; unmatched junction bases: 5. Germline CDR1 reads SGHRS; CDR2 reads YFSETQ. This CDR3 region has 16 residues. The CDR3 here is CASSETSGGPYNEQFF. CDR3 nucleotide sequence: TGCGCCAGCAGCGAGACTAGCGGGGGGCCGTACAATGAGCAGTTCTTC.

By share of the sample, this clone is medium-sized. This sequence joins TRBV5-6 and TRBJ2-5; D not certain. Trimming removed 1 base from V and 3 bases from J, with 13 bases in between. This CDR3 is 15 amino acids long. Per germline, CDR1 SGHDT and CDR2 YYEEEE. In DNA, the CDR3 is TGTGCCAGCAGCTTGTCTTTTACGGCTAAAGAGACCCAGTACTTC. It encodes CASSLSFTAKETQYF. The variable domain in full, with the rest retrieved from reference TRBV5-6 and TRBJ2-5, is DAGVTQSPTHLIKTRGQQVTLRCSPKSGHDTVSWYQQALGQGPQFIFQYYEEEERQRGNFPDRFSGHQFPNYSSELNVNALLLGDSALYLCASSLSFTAKETQYFGPGTRLLVL.

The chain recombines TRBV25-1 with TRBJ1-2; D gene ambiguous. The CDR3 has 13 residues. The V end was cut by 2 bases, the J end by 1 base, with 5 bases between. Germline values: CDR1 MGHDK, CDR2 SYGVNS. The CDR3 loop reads CASSERGNYGYTF. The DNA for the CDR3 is TGTGCCAGCAGTGAACGGGGTAACTATGGCTACACCTTC.

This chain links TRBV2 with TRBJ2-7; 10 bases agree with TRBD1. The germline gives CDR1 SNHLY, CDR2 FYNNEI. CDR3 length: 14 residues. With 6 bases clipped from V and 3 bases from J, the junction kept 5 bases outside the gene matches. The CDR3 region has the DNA TGTGCCAGCAGGGGACAGGGGTCACTCTACGAGCAGTACTTC. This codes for CASRGQGSLYEQYF.